Listed here is a single T cell receptor (beta chain). Method: immunoSEQ multiplex PCR; TCRdb's copy keeps in-frame clones and lacks some. The sample contains roughly 700,000 clones, about 74% of which appear only once. This sample was included in a study of shared clonotypes between healthy human individuals. Germline CDR1 reads SNHLY; CDR2 reads FYNNEI. This CDR3 has 15 residues. V lost 6 bases and J lost 5; bases outside the gene matches: 10. The sample comprised memory CD4+ T cells sorted from blood. Regarding subset: CD45RA-negative fraction. This chain links TRBV2 with TRBJ2-7, with 10 bases fitting TRBD2. The source is a young woman in good health. DNA for the CDR3: TGTGCCAGCAGGCCACACGCTAGCGGGAGTAACGAGCAGTACTTC. Translation gives CASRPHASGSNEQYF.